The 28 T cell receptor beta chains reported below all come from one sample, sequenced in a study of naive and memory T cell subsets. No antigen is known for these receptors. Study findings and constraints: Especially in CD8 cells, naive repertoires contained a few larger clonotypes, possibly CD45RA-re-expressing memory cells.

The beta constant-region primer was an equimolar mix of two oligonucleotides covering TRBC1 and TRBC2. The ligated cDNA underwent four PCR rounds using SP2 and nested alpha and beta constant-region primers. TCRdb reprocessed the UMI-ligation and nested PCR reads via MiXCR and lists one record per CDR3 protein. The sample holds more than 95,000 distinct CDR3 sequences; 14% are singletons and the top ten take 2.8%. The sample consisted of naive CD8+ T cells from blood. The receptor source for this set is a human donor in good health.

In nucleotides, the CDR3 is TGTGCCAGCAGCAGCGGGACCTTTTATGAGCAGTTCTTC. Amino acids: CASSSGTFYEQFF. V is TRBV4-2 and J is TRBJ2-1; 7 bases map to TRBD2. Germline CDR1 LGHNA, CDR2 YNFKEQ. After removal of 5 bases from V and 8 bases from J, the junction contained 6 bases not matched to a gene. The CDR3 contains 13 residues.

Many counts were recorded for this clonotype. V usage is TRBV6-2 or TRBV6-3 and J usage is TRBJ1-1, with D perhaps TRBD1 (6 bases). CDR1 MNHEY and CDR2 SVGEGT come from the germline V gene. This CDR3 has 12 amino acids. V was pared by 3 bases and J by 5 bases, with 7 bases between. The DNA of the CDR3 is TGTGCCAGCAGTTATACAGGGACTGAAGCTTTCTTT. It translates to CASSYTGTEAFF.

This clonotype was observed a few times. The gene calls are TRBV27 and TRBJ2-7; TRBD2 might be the D (6 bases). V dropped 7 bases and J dropped 3 bases, with 31 bases sitting between them. The CDR3 contains 19 residues. Germline CDR1 and CDR2: MNHEY and SMNVEV (reference sequence). The CDR3 spells CASTTRDAAMGLPFYEQYF. CDR3 nucleotide sequence: TGTGCCAGCACCACCCGGGACGCGGCTATGGGACTGCCATTCTACGAGCAGTACTTC.

This clonotype was picked up a small number of times. The rearrangement uses TRBV29-1 and TRBJ1-3; maybe TRBD1 (6 bases). The CDR3 runs to 14 residues. V gave up 3 bases and J gave up 4 bases, with 13 bases separating them. Germline assignment: CDR1 SQVTM and CDR2 ANQGSEA. CDR3 in amino acids: CSVEGPGVGNTIYF. Written as DNA, the CDR3 is TGCAGCGTTGAGGGTCCAGGGGTCGGAAACACCATATATTTT.

J is TRBJ2-5 and V is TRBV3-1, with 8 bases fitting TRBD2. Germline trimming cut 3 bases from V and 5 bases from J; bases unmatched to any gene: 8. Germline lookup yields CDR1 LGHDT and CDR2 YNNKEL (reference sequence). The CDR3 has 15 amino acids. The CDR3, as DNA: TGTGCCAGCAGCCACGGAGCGGGAGTTTTGGAGACCCAGTACTTC. This sequence encodes CASSHGAGVLETQYF.

The chain recombines TRBV27 with TRBJ2-7, with D possibly being TRBD2 (5 bases). The germline V gene has CDR1 MNHEY and CDR2 SMNVEV (reference sequence). CDR3 length: 13 amino acids. V gave up 3 bases and J gave up 3 bases, with 9 bases separating them. The CDR3 loop reads CASSFGLRYEQYF. Here the CDR3 DNA reads TGTGCCAGCAGTTTCGGACTCCGCTACGAGCAGTACTTC.

V gene TRBV11-1 combines with J gene TRBJ1-1; tentatively, D is TRBD1 (6 bases). Germline-derived CDR1 and CDR2 are SGHAT and FQDESV (reference sequence). Trimming removed 6 bases at V and 2 bases at J, with 13 bases between. The CDR3 totals 14 residues. This chain's CDR3 is CASSWDIINTEAFF. The CDR3 region has the DNA TGTGCCAGCAGTTGGGACATTATAAACACTGAAGCTTTCTTT.

The V call is TRBV12-3 or TRBV12-4, the J call TRBJ2-1, with TRBD2 matching 9 bases. CDR3 size: 15 residues. V shed 3 bases and J 7 bases; nucleotides not matched to a gene: 7. CDR3: CASSFSSGIWNEQFF. CDR3 coding DNA: TGTGCCAGCAGTTTCTCTAGCGGGATATGGAATGAGCAGTTCTTC.

This clonotype turned up a few times. This chain connects TRBV2 to TRBJ2-1, with 12 bases fitting TRBD2. The V segment lost 6 bases and the J segment 7 bases; nucleotides outside the gene matches: 13. The CDR3 sequence is 17 residues long. CDR1 is SNHLY and CDR2 is FYNNEI in the germline V gene. The chain's CDR3 is CASRTRTSGIRTNEQFF. The CDR3 DNA sequence: TGTGCCAGCAGGACTAGGACTAGCGGGATAAGAACGAATGAGCAGTTCTTC.

This clonotype has a handful of counts. J is TRBJ2-3 and V is TRBV12-3 or TRBV12-4, with 12 bases identical to TRBD2. There are 17 residues in the CDR3. With V trimmed by 6 bases and J by 2 bases, 9 bases remained unmatched. DNA for the CDR3: TGTGCCAGCAGCTCCCCAGGACTAGCGGGATCCACAGATACGCAGTATTTT. Encoded protein: CASSSPGLAGSTDTQYF.

The genes are TRBV30 and TRBJ2-2; D call uncertain. This CDR3 is built from 14 residues. V gave up 4 bases and J gave up 0 bases, with 9 bases separating them. Germline CDR1 reads GTSNPN; CDR2 reads SVGIG (reference sequence). The CDR3 DNA reads TGTGCCTGGAATCCAGGTCCGAACACCGGGGAGCTGTTTTTT. It is translated as CAWNPGPNTGELFF.

This clonotype showed up just a few times. The chain joins TRBV19 to TRBJ1-5; D is uncertain. V was cut by 3 bases and J by 2 bases, with 11 bases left in between. This CDR3 has 15 residues. Looked up from germline, CDR1 is LNHDA and CDR2 is SQIVND (reference sequence). The CDR3 DNA sequence: TGTGCCAGTAGTATGAGTCTCTGGGGCAATCAGCCCCAGCATTTT. Translated, it gives CASSMSLWGNQPQHF.

The chain uses TRBV25-1 and TRBJ1-1; D may be TRBD1 (5 bases). The CDR3 extends over 12 amino acids. Germline V gene sequence: CDR1 MGHDK, CDR2 SYGVNS. Between the trimmed V and J ends, which lost 8 bases and 4 bases, there was a span of 11 bases. The chain's CDR3 is CASGGGGTEAFF. CDR3 nucleotides: TGTGCCAGCGGGGGGGGGGGCACTGAAGCTTTCTTT.

The V call is TRBV7-9, the J call TRBJ1-1; 9 bases fit TRBD1. The junction had 5 bases not matched to a gene; V was cut back by 5 bases and J by 1 base. The CDR3 consists of 15 residues. Germline CDR1 is SEHNR and CDR2 is FQNEAQ (reference sequence). CDR3 bases: TGTGCCAGCAGCGAAAGACAGGGGGGGAACACTGAAGCTTTCTTT. Its translation: CASSERQGGNTEAFF.

This clonotype has more than one count but fewer than ten. The V and J genes are TRBV12-3 or TRBV12-4 and TRBJ2-7; 10 bases are shared with TRBD2. The CDR3 totals 14 residues. The V segment lost 5 bases and the J segment 4 bases; nucleotides outside the gene matches: 5. In DNA form, the CDR3 reads TGTGCCAGCAGTCCTAGCGGGAGTGGGTACGAGCAGTACTTC. Translation gives CASSPSGSGYEQYF.

This clonotype has more than one count but fewer than ten. The rearrangement uses TRBV4-3 and TRBJ2-2, with 8 bases identical to TRBD1. The CDR3 loop spans 18 amino acids. Germline loops: CDR1 LGHNA, CDR2 YSLEER. Losses at the gene ends were 4 bases for V and 6 bases for J; bases not matched to a gene: 16. CDR3: CASSPRGSGTGSPGELFF. The CDR3 nucleotides read TGCGCCAGCAGCCCTCGTGGGTCAGGGACAGGATCGCCCGGGGAGCTGTTTTTT.

The chain couples TRBV7-9 to TRBJ2-3; D is possibly TRBD2 (7 bases). Trimming cost V 5 bases and J 2 bases, with 8 bases left between them. Germline V gene data show CDR1 as SEHNR and CDR2 as FQNEAQ (reference sequence). The length of the CDR3 is 13 residues. CDR3 loop: CASSGGATDTQYF. For the CDR3, the DNA is TGTGCCAGCAGCGGGGGGGCCACAGATACGCAGTATTTT.

The J gene is TRBJ2-7, the V gene TRBV28; maybe TRBD2 (5 bases). The germline gives CDR1 MDHEN, CDR2 SYDVKM. The CDR3 sequence is 13 residues long. V was shortened by 4 bases and J by 3 bases, with 10 bases between the two germline ends. The CDR3 loop reads CASSSDGNYEQYF. DNA of the CDR3: TGTGCCAGCAGTTCGGACGGGAACTACGAGCAGTACTTC.

There are many counts of this clonotype. V usage is TRBV29-1 and J usage is TRBJ1-1; no reliable D call. There are 12 residues in the CDR3. Trimming removed 0 bases at V and 3 bases at J, with 5 bases between. Germline V gene data show CDR1 as SQVTM and CDR2 as ANQGSEA. CDR3 protein: CSVEELDTEAFF. Here the CDR3 DNA reads TGCAGCGTTGAAGAGCTGGACACTGAAGCTTTCTTT.

This clonotype was seen many times. The rearrangement links TRBV5-1 to TRBJ2-7; the D is unclear. The length of the CDR3 is 11 residues. CDR1 is SGHRS, CDR2 YFSETQ, per germline. V was trimmed by 3 bases and J by 3 bases, leaving 4 bases between them. CDR3 DNA sequence: TGCGCCAGCAGCTCCTACTACGAGCAGTACTTC. It translates to CASSSYYEQYF.

This clonotype has only a few counts. The rearrangement uses TRBV4-2 and TRBJ1-5, with 7 bases aligning to TRBD1. Germline loops: CDR1 LGHNA, CDR2 YNFKEQ. This CDR3 spans 18 amino acids. V lost 0 bases to trimming and J lost 0 bases; unmatched junction nucleotides: 8. In DNA form, the CDR3 reads TGTGCCAGCAGCCAAGATGGGACAGTCCGATATAGCAATCAGCCCCAGCATTTT. Amino acid sequence: CASSQDGTVRYSNQPQHF.

The chain has TRBV4-3 and TRBJ1-6; D perhaps matches TRBD1 (5 bases). V gave up 0 bases and J gave up 10 bases, with 10 bases separating them. This CDR3 is built from 14 residues. Germline V gives CDR1 LGHNA, CDR2 YSLEER. The CDR3 coding sequence is TGCGCCAGCAGCCAAGATTCAGGGAGGTCACCCCTCCACTTT. It encodes CASSQDSGRSPLHF.

The chain employs TRBV7-6 and TRBJ2-7; 14 bases agree with TRBD2. The trim removed 0 bases at V and 1 base at J, leaving 8 bases unmatched. Germline V gene lookup returns CDR1 SGHVS and CDR2 FNYEAQ. The CDR3 is 19 amino acids. CDR3 in amino acids: CASSLAGTSGGIRSYEQYF. In DNA, the CDR3 is TGTGCCAGCAGCTTAGCAGGGACTAGCGGGGGCATAAGGTCCTACGAGCAGTACTTC.

This clonotype has at least ten counts. The J gene is TRBJ2-7, the V gene TRBV7-9; TRBD1 agrees at 7 bases. Unmatched junction bases numbered 8, after V lost 3 bases and J lost 3 bases. The length of the CDR3 is 15 residues. Germline CDR1 reads SEHNR; CDR2 reads FQNEAQ (reference sequence). This CDR3 reads CASSFDRDSRYEQYF. Here the CDR3 DNA reads TGTGCCAGCAGCTTCGACCGGGACAGTCGCTACGAGCAGTACTTC.

The V gene is TRBV19, the J gene TRBJ2-7, with D possibly being TRBD1 or TRBD2 (5 bases each). CDR3 length: 16 amino acids. The V gene lost 6 bases and the J gene lost 6 bases, with 24 bases spanning the gap. Germline V gene data show CDR1 as LNHDA and CDR2 as SQIVND (reference sequence). The CDR3, as DNA: TGTGCCAGTAGCGGGCTTGAAGGAGCGCGAGGGGCCGAGCAGTACTTC. It yields the protein CASSGLEGARGAEQYF. The full variable domain, rest sourced from reference TRBV19 and TRBJ2-7, is DGGITQSPKYLFRKEGQNVTLSCEQNLNHDAMYWYRQDPGQGLRLIYYSQIVNDFQKGDIAEGYSVSREKKESFPLTVTSAQKNPTAFYLCASSGLEGARGAEQYFGPGTRLTVT.

V usage is TRBV27 and J usage is TRBJ1-1; D may be TRBD1 (5 bases). Trimming removed 3 bases at V and 4 bases at J, with 18 bases between. CDR3 length: 16 residues. CDR1 MNHEY and CDR2 SMNVEV come from the germline V gene (reference sequence). CDR3 sequence reads: CASSFRTPTGSTEAFF. CDR3 in DNA: TGTGCCAGCAGTTTTCGTACCCCTACAGGAAGCACTGAAGCTTTCTTT.

The CDR3 region has the DNA TGTGCCACCCTCGGGACAGGATCCTACGAGCAGTACTTC. Amino acid sequence: CATLGTGSYEQYF. This rearrangement joins TRBV7-8 to TRBJ2-7; TRBD1 agrees at 8 bases. The CDR3 covers 13 residues. The trim removed 10 bases at V and 1 base at J, leaving 6 bases unmatched. Germline V gene sequence: CDR1 SGHVS, CDR2 FQNEAQ. The whole variable domain, remainder taken from reference TRBV7-8 and TRBJ2-7, is GAGVSQSPRYKVAKRGQDVALRCDPISGHVSLFWYQQALGQGPEFLTYFQNEAQLDKSGLPSDRFFAERPEGSVSTLKIQRTQQEDSAVYLCATLGTGSYEQYFGPGTRLTVT.

V gene TRBV28 combines with J gene TRBJ1-2, with 7 bases identical to TRBD1. The trim removed 6 bases at V and 2 bases at J, leaving 3 bases unmatched. This CDR3 is built from 13 residues. Germline V lookup: CDR1 MDHEN, CDR2 SYDVKM. This CDR3 reads CASRETGNYGYTF. CDR3 bases: TGTGCCAGCAGAGAGACAGGGAACTATGGCTACACCTTC.